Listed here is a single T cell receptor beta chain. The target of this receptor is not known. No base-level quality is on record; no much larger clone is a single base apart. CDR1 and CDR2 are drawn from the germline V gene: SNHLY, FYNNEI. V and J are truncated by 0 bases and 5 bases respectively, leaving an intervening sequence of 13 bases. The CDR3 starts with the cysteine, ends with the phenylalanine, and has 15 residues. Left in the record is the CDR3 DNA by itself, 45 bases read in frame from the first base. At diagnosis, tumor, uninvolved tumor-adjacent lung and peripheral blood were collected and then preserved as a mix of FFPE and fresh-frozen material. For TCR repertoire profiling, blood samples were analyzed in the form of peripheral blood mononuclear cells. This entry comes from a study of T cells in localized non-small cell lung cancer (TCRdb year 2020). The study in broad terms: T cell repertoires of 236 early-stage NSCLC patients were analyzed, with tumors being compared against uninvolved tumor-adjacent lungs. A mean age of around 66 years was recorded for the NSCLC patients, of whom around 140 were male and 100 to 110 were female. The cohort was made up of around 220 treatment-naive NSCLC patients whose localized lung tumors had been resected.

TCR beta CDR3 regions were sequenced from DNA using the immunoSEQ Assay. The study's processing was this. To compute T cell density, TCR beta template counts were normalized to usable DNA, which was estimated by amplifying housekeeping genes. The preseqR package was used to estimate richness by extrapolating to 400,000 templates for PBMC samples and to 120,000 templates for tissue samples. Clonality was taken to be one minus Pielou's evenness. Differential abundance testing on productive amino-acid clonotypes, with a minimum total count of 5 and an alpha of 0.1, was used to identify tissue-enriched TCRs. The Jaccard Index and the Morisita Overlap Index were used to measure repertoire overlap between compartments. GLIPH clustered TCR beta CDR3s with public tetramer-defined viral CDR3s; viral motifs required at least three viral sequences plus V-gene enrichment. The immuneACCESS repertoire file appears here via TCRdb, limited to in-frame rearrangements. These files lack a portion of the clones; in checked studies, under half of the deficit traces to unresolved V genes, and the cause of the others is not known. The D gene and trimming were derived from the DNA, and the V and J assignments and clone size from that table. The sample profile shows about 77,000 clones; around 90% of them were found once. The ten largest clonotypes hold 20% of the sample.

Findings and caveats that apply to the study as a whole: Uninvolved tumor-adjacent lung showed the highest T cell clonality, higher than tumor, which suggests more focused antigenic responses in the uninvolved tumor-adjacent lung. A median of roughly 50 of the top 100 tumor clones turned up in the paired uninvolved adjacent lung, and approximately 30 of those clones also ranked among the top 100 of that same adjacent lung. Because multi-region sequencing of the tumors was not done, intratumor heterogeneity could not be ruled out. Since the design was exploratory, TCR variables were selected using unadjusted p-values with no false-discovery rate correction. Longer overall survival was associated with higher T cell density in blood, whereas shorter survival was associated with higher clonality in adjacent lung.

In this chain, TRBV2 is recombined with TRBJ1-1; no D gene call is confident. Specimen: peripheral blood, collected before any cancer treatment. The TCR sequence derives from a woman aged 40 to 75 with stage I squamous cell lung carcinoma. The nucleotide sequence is TGTGCCAGCAGTGAAGCGCCCAGAGTCTGGACTGAAGCTTTCTTT. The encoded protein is CASSEAPRVWTEAFF.